These 17 T cell receptor beta chains originate from one sample sequenced in a study of blood T cell repertoires in COVID-19. Repertoires were generated with immunoSEQ multiplex PCR, while TCRdb's copy carries only in-frame clones and drops some. The sample holds hundreds of thousands of clones, around 91% seen once. Material: PBMCs or T cells enriched from blood (not recorded which). These receptors came from a young man who had recovered from COVID-19.

V and J are TRBV11-2 and TRBJ2-1, with 10 bases fitting TRBD2. The ends lost 5 bases at V and 8 bases at J; junction bases unmatched: 9. The CDR3 has 15 amino acids. Looked up from germline, CDR1 is SGHAT and CDR2 is FQNNGV. The CDR3 DNA follows: TGTGCCAGCAGCCCTACAGCGGGAGGGCCCTATGAGCAGTTCTTC. Its protein product is CASSPTAGGPYEQFF.

The chain couples TRBV5-1 to TRBJ1-6; D gene ambiguous. The CDR3 runs to 14 residues. Germline lookup yields CDR1 SGHRS and CDR2 YFSETQ. Trimming pared 3 bases from V and 10 bases from J, leaving 14 bases between. The CDR3 here is CASSSWEVGSPLHF. The DNA of the CDR3 is TGCGCCAGCAGCTCCTGGGAGGTTGGGTCACCCCTCCACTTT.

The genes are TRBV5-8 and TRBJ2-2; D is perhaps TRBD2 (5 bases). This CDR3 has 14 amino acids. The V gene's germline CDR1 is SGHTS and CDR2 YDEGEE. Trimming removed 5 bases from V and 1 base from J, with 9 bases in between. Here the CDR3 reads CASRRSGNTGELFF. The CDR3 DNA reads as TGTGCCAGCAGACGGAGCGGGAACACCGGGGAGCTGTTTTTT.

This clone turned up a few times. The chain employs TRBV29-1 and TRBJ2-5, with D tentatively TRBD1 (6 bases). CDR3 length: 12 amino acids. Trimming took 6 bases from V and 5 from J, leaving 13 bases between them. Looked up from germline, CDR1 is SQVTM and CDR2 is ANQGSEA. CDR3 bases: TGCAGCGTCGTTCGAGACAGGGAGACCCAGTACTTC. It yields the protein CSVVRDRETQYF.

The chain has TRBV25-1 and TRBJ1-6; D gene unclear. Trimming pared 6 bases from V and 8 bases from J, leaving 8 bases between. Looked up from germline, CDR1 is MGHDK and CDR2 is SYGVNS. The CDR3 length is 12 residues. Here the CDR3 DNA reads TGTGCCAGCAGCTTCGGAGATTCACCCCTCCACTTT. Translation: CASSFGDSPLHF. Variable domain in full (rest from reference TRBV25-1 and TRBJ1-6): EADIYQTPRYLVIGTGKKITLECSQTMGHDKMYWYQQDPGMELHLIHYSYGVNSTEKGDLSSESTVSRIRTEHFPLTLESARPSHTSQYLCASSFGDSPLHFGNGTRLTVT.

The chain combines TRBV10-1 with TRBJ2-7; 9 nucleotides line up with TRBD1. With 2 bases clipped from V and 0 bases from J, the junction kept 5 bases outside the gene matches. This CDR3 region has 16 residues. Germline V gene data show CDR1 as WNHNN and CDR2 as SYGVQD (reference sequence). The CDR3 here is CASSETGTGSSYEQYF. As DNA, the CDR3 is TGCGCCAGCAGTGAGACCGGGACAGGGAGCTCCTACGAGCAGTACTTC.

V is TRBV5-4 and J is TRBJ2-7; TRBD2 aligns across 11 bases. The CDR3 spans 14 residues. Per the germline V gene, CDR1 is SGHNT and CDR2 is YYREEE (reference sequence). Trimming took 3 bases from V and 3 from J; bases not matched to a gene: 2. The DNA of the CDR3 is TGTGCCAGCAGCTCGGGACTAGCGGACTACGAGCAGTACTTC. Translating it yields CASSSGLADYEQYF.

This clone occurred once. V is TRBV11-2 and J is TRBJ2-3; 11 bases agree with TRBD1. V lost 4 bases to trimming and J lost 1 base; unmatched junction nucleotides: 4. The germline V gene encodes CDR1 SGHAT and CDR2 FQNNGV. The CDR3 runs to 16 residues. Here the CDR3 DNA reads TGTGCCAGCAGCTCTGGACAGGGGGCCGGCACAGATACGCAGTATTTT. Translated, it gives CASSSGQGAGTDTQYF.

Here the CDR3 DNA reads TGTGCCAGTCGGACCCTTAGCGGGACAGGGGCCCTGTCTAATGAAAAACTGTTTTTT. This sequence encodes CASRTLSGTGALSNEKLFF. This rearrangement joins TRBV27 to TRBJ1-4; 10 nucleotides line up with TRBD1. With V trimmed by 9 bases and J by 3 bases, 19 bases remained unmatched. The CDR3 contains 19 residues. Germline CDR1 is MNHEY and CDR2 is SMNVEV (reference sequence).

The chain links TRBV7-9 to TRBJ2-5; D unclear. The length of the CDR3 is 15 residues. Between the trimmed V and J ends, which lost 3 bases and 1 base, there was a span of 12 bases. The germline gives CDR1 SEHNR, CDR2 FQNEAQ (reference sequence). CDR3 sequence: CASSFFQDFQETQYF. The CDR3 DNA sequence: TGTGCCAGCAGCTTTTTTCAGGATTTCCAAGAGACCCAGTACTTC.

The chain couples TRBV10-1 to TRBJ2-1, with D possibly matching TRBD1 (5 bases). The CDR3 runs 12 residues. CDR1 is WNHNN and CDR2 is SYGVQD in the germline V gene (reference sequence). Deletions cut 6 bases from V and 9 bases from J, with 12 bases between. Here the CDR3 DNA reads TGCGCCAGCAGCATATGGGGCAGTGAGCAGTTCTTC. This encodes CASSIWGSEQFF.

The chain links TRBV11-2 to TRBJ2-7; TRBD2 is a possible D gene (6 bases). The CDR3 has 13 residues. V lost 5 bases and J 6 bases, leaving 14 bases between the germline ends. CDR1 and CDR2 from the germline V gene are SGHAT and FQNNGV. The CDR3 sequence: CASSPGTPVEQYF. The CDR3 nucleotides are TGTGCCAGCAGCCCGGGGACTCCGGTCGAGCAGTACTTC.

V is TRBV30 and J is TRBJ2-1; the match to TRBD2 covers 8 bases. CDR3 size: 12 residues. The V segment lost 7 bases and the J segment 12 bases; nucleotides outside the gene matches: 11. From germline, CDR1 is GTSNPN and CDR2 SVGIG (reference sequence). This CDR3 is CAFHLAGRPQFF. CDR3 nucleotide sequence: TGTGCCTTCCACTTAGCGGGGCGTCCGCAGTTCTTC. Looking up the rest from reference TRBV30 and TRBJ2-1 gives the full variable domain: SQTIHQWPATLVQPVGSPLSLECTVEGTSNPNLYWYRQAAGRGLQLLFYSVGIGQISSEVPQNLSASRPQDRQFILSSKKLLLSDSGFYLCAFHLAGRPQFFGPGTRLTVL.

CDR3 coding DNA: TGCGCCAGCAGCCAAAGGGGGAATGAGCAGTTCTTC. It encodes CASSQRGNEQFF. V usage is TRBV4-1 and J usage is TRBJ2-1; TRBD1 is a possible D gene (6 bases). CDR1 and CDR2 (germline): MGHRA, YSYEKL. Trimming removed 2 bases from V and 7 bases from J, with 6 bases in between. The CDR3 has 12 residues.

V and J are TRBV6-5 and TRBJ2-7; 10 bases are shared with TRBD1. Trimming removed 9 bases from V and 6 bases from J; junction bases left unmatched: 8. This CDR3 is 13 amino acids long. The germline V gene encodes CDR1 MNHEY and CDR2 SVGAGI. In nucleotides, the CDR3 is TGTGCCAGTCAGGGACAGGGGCCGCGCGAGCAGTACTTC. Amino acid sequence: CASQGQGPREQYF.

The genes are TRBV4-1 and TRBJ1-2; 8 bases are shared with TRBD1. J lost 8 bases, V lost 0 bases, and 11 bases had no gene match. CDR3 size: 16 residues. The germline gives CDR1 MGHRA, CDR2 YSYEKL. This CDR3 reads CASSQERRTGPWGYTF. DNA of the CDR3: TGCGCCAGCAGCCAAGAACGAAGGACAGGGCCTTGGGGCTACACCTTC.

CDR3 nucleotides: TGCGCCAGCAGCTTCCTAGAGGGCGGGACTGAAGCTTTCTTT. Protein product: CASSFLEGGTEAFF. The J gene is TRBJ1-1, the V gene TRBV5-1; D is unresolved. Trimming stripped 2 bases from V and 5 bases from J, with 13 bases between. CDR1 is SGHRS, CDR2 YFSETQ, per germline. The CDR3 contains 14 residues.